This T cell receptor beta chain was sequenced during a study of shared clonotypes between healthy human individuals. The naive CD8 population came from CD45RO-negative cells selected for CCR7, without terminally differentiated effector memory CD45RA+ cells. Overall study results and limits: Naive subsets, compared against memory subsets, generally had larger estimated richness values.

Sequenced by immunoSEQ multiplex PCR; TCRdb stores in-frame clones only, minus some. The sample includes about 1.9 million clones, 93% of them seen just once. On this clone: What it binds is unknown.

The germline V gene has CDR1 MNHEY and CDR2 SVGAGI. Trimming at V came to 2 bases and at J to 5 bases, leaving 8 bases not matched to a gene. The CDR3 consists of 16 residues. The chain joins TRBV6-5 to TRBJ2-5, with 10 bases fitting TRBD1. The clonotype originates from a man aged 18 to 30 in good health. Some clones in this sample may be carry-over from other donors' samples. Specimen: naive CD8+ T cells from PBMCs. The DNA for the CDR3 is TGTGCCAGCAGTTACCATCCGGGACAGGGGCGGGAGACCCAGTACTTC. Translation: CASSYHPGQGRETQYF.